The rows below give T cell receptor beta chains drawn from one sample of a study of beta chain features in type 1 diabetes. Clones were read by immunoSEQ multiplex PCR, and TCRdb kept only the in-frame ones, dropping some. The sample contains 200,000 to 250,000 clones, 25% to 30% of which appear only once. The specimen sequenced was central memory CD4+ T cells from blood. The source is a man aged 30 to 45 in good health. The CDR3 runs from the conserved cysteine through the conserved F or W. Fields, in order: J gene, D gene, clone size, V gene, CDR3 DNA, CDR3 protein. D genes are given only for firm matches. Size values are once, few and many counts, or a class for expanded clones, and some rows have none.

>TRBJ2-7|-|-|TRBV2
TGTGCCAGCAGTGTTAACAGGCCCTACGAGCAGTACTTC
CASSVNRPYEQYF
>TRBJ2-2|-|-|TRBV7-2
TGTGCCAGCAGCCTCCGAGGGTCTGGCACCGGGGAGCTGTTTTTT
CASSLRGSGTGELFF
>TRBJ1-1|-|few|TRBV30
TGTGCCTGGAGTGTAACAGGGATAGGCACTGAAGCTTTCTTT
CAWSVTGIGTEAFF
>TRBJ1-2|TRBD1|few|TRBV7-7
TGTGCCAGCAGCTTGTACAGGGGGCCGTCAAGGTGGGGTGGCTACACCTTC
CASSLYRGPSRWGGYTF
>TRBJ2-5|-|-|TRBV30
TGTGCCTGTTCGAAAGAGACCCAGTACTTC
CACSKETQYF
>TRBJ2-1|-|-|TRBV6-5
TGTGCCAGCAGTCCCGGCCCAAATGAGCAGTTCTTC
CASSPGPNEQFF
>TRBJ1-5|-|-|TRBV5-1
TGCGCCAGCAGCTTCGATAGCAATCAGCCCCAGCATTTT
CASSFDSNQPQHF
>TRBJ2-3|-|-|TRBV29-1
TGCAGCGTTGTCGCGACCGGAGCAGATACGCAGTATTTT
CSVVATGADTQYF
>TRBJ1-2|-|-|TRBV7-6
TGTGCCAGCAGCTCGAGGGATTTCGGCTACACCTTC
CASSSRDFGYTF
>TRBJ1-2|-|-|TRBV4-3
TGCGCCAGCAGCCAAGGTTTGACCGAATCCTATGGCTACACCTTC
CASSQGLTESYGYTF
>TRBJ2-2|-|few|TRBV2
TGTGCCAGCAATATAGACACTGGCGGGGAGCTGTTTTTT
CASNIDTGGELFF
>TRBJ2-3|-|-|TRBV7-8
TGTGCCAGCAGCTCCTTAACAACTAGCACAGATACGCAGTATTTT
CASSSLTTSTDTQYF
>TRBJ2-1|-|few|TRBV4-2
TGTGCCAGCAGCCCCGGCGTAACCGCTTACAATGAGCAGTTCTTC
CASSPGVTAYNEQFF
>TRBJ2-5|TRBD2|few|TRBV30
TGTGCCTGGAGGCCGGGGACTAGCGGAGAGACCCAGTACTTC
CAWRPGTSGETQYF
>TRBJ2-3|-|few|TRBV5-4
TGTGCCAGCAGCTTGGCCTGGGGCACAGATACGCAGTATTTT
CASSLAWGTDTQYF
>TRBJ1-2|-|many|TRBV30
TGTGCCTGGAGTGTCGTCAGGGACTATGGCTACACCTTC
CAWSVVRDYGYTF
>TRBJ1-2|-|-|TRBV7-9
TGTGCCAGCAGCTTAGCGCGGAGGGGAAGAACTAGTGGCTACACCTTC
CASSLARRGRTSGYTF
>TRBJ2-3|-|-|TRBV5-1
TGCGCCAGCAGCTTGGGCGGGTCGGCCCGCACAGATACGCAGTATTTT
CASSLGGSARTDTQYF
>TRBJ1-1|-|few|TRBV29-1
TGCAGCGTTGAAGAACAGGGGAACACTGAAGCTTTCTTT
CSVEEQGNTEAFF
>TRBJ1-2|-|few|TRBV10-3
TGTGCCACCCTTTGGGACAATAACTATGGCTACACCTTC
CATLWDNNYGYTF
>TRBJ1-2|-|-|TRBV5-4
TGTGCCAGCAGCTTGTTACAGGTTAATGGCTACACCTTC
CASSLLQVNGYTF
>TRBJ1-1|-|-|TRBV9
TGTGCCAGCAGCCCCTTTGGGGACGGCACTGAAGCTTTCTTT
CASSPFGDGTEAFF
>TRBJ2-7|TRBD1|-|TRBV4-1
TGCGCCAGCAGCCAAGGAACAGGGGGCCTATACGAGCAGTACTTC
CASSQGTGGLYEQYF
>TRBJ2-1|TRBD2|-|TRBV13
TGTGCCAGCAGCTTCTTAGCGGGAGGTAGCGATGAGCAGTTCTTC
CASSFLAGGSDEQFF
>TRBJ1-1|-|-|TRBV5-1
TGCGCCAGCAGCTTGGGGCCTGAAGCTTTCTTT
CASSLGPEAFF
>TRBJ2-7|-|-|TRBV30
TGTGCCTGGAGCGTCTTCTACGAGCAGTACTTC
CAWSVFYEQYF
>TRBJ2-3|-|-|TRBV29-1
TGCAGCGTTGCCCGGGGCACAGATACGCAGTATTTT
CSVARGTDTQYF
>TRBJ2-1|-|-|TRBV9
TGTGCCAGCAGCCCGCTAGAGGCCCTAAGGGGGAATGAGCAGTTCTTC
CASSPLEALRGNEQFF
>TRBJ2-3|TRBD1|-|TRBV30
TGTGCCCGTGGACAGGGAGACACAGATACGCAGTATTTT
CARGQGDTDTQYF
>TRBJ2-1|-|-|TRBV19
TGTGCCAGTAGTATAGAGGGGACAAGAAATCAAAATGAGCAGTTCTTC
CASSIEGTRNQNEQFF
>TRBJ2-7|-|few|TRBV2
TGTGCCAGCATCGAACGCGGGACTTCAACAAGCGAGCAGTACTTC
CASIERGTSTSEQYF
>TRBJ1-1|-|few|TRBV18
TGTGCCAGCACAAAGGGCACTGAAGCTTTCTTT
CASTKGTEAFF
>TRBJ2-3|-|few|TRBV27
TGTGCCAGCAGTTTCCTCGATAGAGATACGCAGTATTTT
CASSFLDRDTQYF
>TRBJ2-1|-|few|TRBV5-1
TGCGCCAGCAGCCCAGGACTCGCGTACAATGAGCAGTTCTTC
CASSPGLAYNEQFF
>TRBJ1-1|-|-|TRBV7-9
TGTGCCAGCAGCACGCGGACAGTAACTGAAGCTTTCTTT
CASSTRTVTEAFF
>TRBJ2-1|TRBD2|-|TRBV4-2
TGTGCCAGCAGCCAAGCCCACGGAGCGGGGGGAAACAATGAGCAGTTCTTC
CASSQAHGAGGNNEQFF
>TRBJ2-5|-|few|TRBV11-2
TGTGCCAGCAGCCCTAGAAACCCGGGGGAGACCCAGTACTTC
CASSPRNPGETQYF
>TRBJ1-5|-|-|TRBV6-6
TGTGCCAGCAGCCCCGAGGGAGCCCCGGTCCAGCCCCAGCATTTT
CASSPEGAPVQPQHF
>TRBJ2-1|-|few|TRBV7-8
TGTGCCAGCAGTCGGGACTTCAATGAGCAGTTCTTC
CASSRDFNEQFF
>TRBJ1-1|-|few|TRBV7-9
TGTGCCAGCAGCTCTTGGGGCACTGAAGCTTTCTTT
CASSSWGTEAFF
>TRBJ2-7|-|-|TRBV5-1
TGCGCCAGCAGGAAAGCTTTCACCTACGAGCAGTACTTC
CASRKAFTYEQYF
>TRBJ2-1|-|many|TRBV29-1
TGCAGCGTTCCGACGGGCCGCAGCACGAACAATGAGCAGTTCTTC
CSVPTGRSTNNEQFF
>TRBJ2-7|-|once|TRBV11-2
TGTGCCAGCAGCTTAACGCGTGGCGGGTTCTACGAGCAGTACTTC
CASSLTRGGFYEQYF
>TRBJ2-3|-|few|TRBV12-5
TGTGCTAGTGGTTTGGTCACAGATACGCAGTATTTT
CASGLVTDTQYF
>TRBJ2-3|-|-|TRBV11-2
TGTGCCAGCAGCTCCTACGGACAGCCGAGCACAGATACGCAGTATTTT
CASSSYGQPSTDTQYF